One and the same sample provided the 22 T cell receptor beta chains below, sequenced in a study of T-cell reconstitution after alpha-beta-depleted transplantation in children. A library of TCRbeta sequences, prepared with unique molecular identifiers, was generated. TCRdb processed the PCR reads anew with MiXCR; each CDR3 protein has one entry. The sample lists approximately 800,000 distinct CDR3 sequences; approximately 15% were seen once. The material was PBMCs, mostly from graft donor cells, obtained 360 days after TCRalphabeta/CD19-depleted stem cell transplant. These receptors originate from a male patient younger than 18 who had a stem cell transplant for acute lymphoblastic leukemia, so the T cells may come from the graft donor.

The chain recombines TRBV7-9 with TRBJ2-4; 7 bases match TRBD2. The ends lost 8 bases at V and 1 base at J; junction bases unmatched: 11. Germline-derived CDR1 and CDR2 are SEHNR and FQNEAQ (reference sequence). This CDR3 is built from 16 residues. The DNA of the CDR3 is TGTGCCAGCTGCACTCCTAGCGGCCTGGCCAAAAACATTCAGTACTTC. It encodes CASCTPSGLAKNIQYF.

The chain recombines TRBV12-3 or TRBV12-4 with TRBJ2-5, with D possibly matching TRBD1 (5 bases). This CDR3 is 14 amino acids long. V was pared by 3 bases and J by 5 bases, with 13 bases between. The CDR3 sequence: CASSLPTVGETQYF. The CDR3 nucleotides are TGTGCCAGCAGTTTGCCGACAGTTGGTGAGACCCAGTACTTC.

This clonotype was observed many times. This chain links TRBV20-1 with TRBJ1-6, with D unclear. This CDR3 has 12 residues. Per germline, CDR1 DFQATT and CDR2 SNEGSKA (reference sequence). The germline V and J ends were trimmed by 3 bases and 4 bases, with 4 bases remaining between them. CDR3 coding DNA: TGCAGTGCTAGCGAATATAATTCACCCCTCCACTTT. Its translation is CSASEYNSPLHF.

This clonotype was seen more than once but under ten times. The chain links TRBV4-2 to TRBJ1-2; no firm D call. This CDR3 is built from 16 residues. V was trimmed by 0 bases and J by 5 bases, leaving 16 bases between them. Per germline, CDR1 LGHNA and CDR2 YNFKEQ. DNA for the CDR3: TGTGCCAGCAGCCAAGATATCCCAGGTTGGCGGTATGGCTACACCTTC. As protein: CASSQDIPGWRYGYTF.

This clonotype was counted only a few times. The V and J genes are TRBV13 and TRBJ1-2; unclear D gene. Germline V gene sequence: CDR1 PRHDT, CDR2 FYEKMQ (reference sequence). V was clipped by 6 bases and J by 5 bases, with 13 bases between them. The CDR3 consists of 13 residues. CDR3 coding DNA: TGTGCCAGCAGGTCGTTTAGGCTTTATGGCTACACCTTC. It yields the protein CASRSFRLYGYTF.

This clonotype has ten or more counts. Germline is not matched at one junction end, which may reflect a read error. CDR3: CASSPPGQANTEAFF. DNA for the CDR3: TGTGCCAGCTCCCCACCAGGCCAGGCGAACACTGAAGCTTTCTTT. The chain has TRBV18 and TRBJ1-1; D ambiguous. The CDR3 consists of 15 residues. CDR1 is KGHSH and CDR2 is LQKENI in the germline V gene. Based on the CDR3 plus reference TRBV18 and TRBJ1-1, the full variable domain is NAGVMQNPRHLVRRRGQEARLRCSPMKGHSHVYWYRQLPEEGLKFMVYLQKENIIDESGMPKERFSAEFPKEGPSILRIQQVVRGDSAAYFCASSPPGQANTEAFFGQGTRLTVV.

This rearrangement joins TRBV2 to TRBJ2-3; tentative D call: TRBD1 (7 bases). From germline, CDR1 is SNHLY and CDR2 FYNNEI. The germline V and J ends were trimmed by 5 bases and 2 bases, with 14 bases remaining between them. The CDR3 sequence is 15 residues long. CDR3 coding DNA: TGTGCCAGCAGTCAACAGGGGACTCTCACAGATACGCAGTATTTT. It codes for CASSQQGTLTDTQYF.

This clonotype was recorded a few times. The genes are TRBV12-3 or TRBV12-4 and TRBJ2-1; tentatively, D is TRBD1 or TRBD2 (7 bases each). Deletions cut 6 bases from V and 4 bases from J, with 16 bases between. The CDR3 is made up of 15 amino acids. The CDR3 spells CASSHYQGGYNEQFF. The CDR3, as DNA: TGTGCCAGCAGCCACTACCAGGGGGGGTACAATGAGCAGTTCTTC.

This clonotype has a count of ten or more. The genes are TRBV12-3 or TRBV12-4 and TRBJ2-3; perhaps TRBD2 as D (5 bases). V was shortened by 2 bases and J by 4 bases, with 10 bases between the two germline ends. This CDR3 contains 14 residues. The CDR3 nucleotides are TGTGCCAGCAGTTTACAGGAGGTGGCAGATACGCAGTATTTT. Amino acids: CASSLQEVADTQYF.

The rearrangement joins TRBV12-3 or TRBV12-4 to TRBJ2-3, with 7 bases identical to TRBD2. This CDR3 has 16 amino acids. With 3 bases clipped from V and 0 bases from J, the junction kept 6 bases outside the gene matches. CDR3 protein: CASSFMSGISTDTQYF. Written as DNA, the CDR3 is TGTGCCAGCAGTTTCATGAGCGGGATTAGCACAGATACGCAGTATTTT.

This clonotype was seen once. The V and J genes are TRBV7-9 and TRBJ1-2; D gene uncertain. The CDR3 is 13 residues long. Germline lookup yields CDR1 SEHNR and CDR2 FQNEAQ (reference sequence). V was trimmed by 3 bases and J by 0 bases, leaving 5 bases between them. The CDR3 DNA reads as TGTGCCAGCAGCTTGCCTACTAACTATGGCTACACCTTC. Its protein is CASSLPTNYGYTF.

As DNA, the CDR3 is TGTGCCAGCAGGGGACAGGGGTCTGAAAAACTGTTTTTT. This translates into CASRGQGSEKLFF. This sequence joins TRBV12-3 or TRBV12-4 and TRBJ1-4, with 10 bases aligning to TRBD1. CDR3 size: 13 residues. V lost 6 bases and J lost 7; bases outside the gene matches: 2.

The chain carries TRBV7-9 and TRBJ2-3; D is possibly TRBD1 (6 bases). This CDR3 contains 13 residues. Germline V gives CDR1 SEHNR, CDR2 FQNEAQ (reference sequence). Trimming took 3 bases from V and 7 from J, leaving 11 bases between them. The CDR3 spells CASSFTGQYTQYF. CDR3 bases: TGTGCCAGCAGCTTTACAGGGCAGTATACGCAGTATTTT.

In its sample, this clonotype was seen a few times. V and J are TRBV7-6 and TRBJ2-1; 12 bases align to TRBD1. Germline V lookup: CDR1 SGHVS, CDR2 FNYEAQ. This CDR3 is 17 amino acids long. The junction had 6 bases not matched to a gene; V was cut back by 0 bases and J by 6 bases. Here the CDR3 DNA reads TGTGCCAGCAGCTTAGCGTGGGGACAGGGGGCCCTCAATGAGCAGTTCTTC. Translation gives CASSLAWGQGALNEQFF.

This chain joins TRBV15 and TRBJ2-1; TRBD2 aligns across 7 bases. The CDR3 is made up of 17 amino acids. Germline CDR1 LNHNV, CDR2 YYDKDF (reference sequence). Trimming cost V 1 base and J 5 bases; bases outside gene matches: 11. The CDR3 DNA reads TGTGCCACCAGCAGAGCTTTTAAGCGGGAAGTGGACAATGAGCAGTTCTTC. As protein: CATSRAFKREVDNEQFF.

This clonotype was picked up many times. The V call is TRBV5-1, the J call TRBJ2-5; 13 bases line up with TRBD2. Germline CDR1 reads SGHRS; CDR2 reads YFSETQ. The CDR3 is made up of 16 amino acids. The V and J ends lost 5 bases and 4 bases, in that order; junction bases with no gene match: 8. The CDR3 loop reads CASRRTSGSRIETQYF. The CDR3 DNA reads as TGCGCCAGCAGACGGACTAGCGGGAGTCGGATAGAGACCCAGTACTTC.

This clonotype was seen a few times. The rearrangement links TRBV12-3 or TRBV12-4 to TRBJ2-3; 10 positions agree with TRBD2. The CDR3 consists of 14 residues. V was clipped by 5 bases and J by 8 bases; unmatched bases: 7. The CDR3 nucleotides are TGTGCCAGCAGTGAGCGGGAGGGGCGTGGTACGCAGTATTTT. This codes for CASSEREGRGTQYF.

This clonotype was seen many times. CDR3 in DNA: TGCGCCAGCAGCGGCGCGGGACTCAACACAGATACGCAGTATTTT. It is translated as CASSGAGLNTDTQYF. V and J are TRBV5-1 and TRBJ2-3, with TRBD2 as a possible D gene (6 bases). Trimming removed 4 bases from V and 2 bases from J, with 14 bases in between. There are 15 residues in the CDR3. Germline loops: CDR1 SGHRS, CDR2 YFSETQ. The complete variable domain, with remaining parts taken from reference TRBV5-1 and TRBJ2-3, reads KAGVTQTPRYLIKTRGQQVTLSCSPISGHRSVSWYQQTPGQGLQFLFEYFSETQRNKGNFPGRFSGRQFSNSRSEMNVSTLELGDSALYLCASSGAGLNTDTQYFGPGTRLTVL.

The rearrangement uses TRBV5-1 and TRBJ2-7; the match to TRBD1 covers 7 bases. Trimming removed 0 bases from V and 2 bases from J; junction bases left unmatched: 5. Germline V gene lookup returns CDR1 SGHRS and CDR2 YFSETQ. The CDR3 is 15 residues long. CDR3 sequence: CASSLVGQEPYEQYF. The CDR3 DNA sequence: TGCGCCAGCAGCTTGGTTGGACAGGAGCCCTACGAGCAGTACTTC.

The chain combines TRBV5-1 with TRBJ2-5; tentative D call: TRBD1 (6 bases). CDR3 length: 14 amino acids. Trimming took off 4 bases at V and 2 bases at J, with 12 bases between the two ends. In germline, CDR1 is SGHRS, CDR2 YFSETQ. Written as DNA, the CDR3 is TGCGCCAGCAGCCAAGGGACAAATCAAGAGACCCAGTACTTC. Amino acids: CASSQGTNQETQYF.

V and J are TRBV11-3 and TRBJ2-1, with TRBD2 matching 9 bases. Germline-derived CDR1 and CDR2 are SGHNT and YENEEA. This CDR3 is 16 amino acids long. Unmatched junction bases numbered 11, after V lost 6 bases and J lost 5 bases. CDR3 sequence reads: CASRPLLAGEHNEQFF. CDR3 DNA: TGTGCCAGCAGACCCCTTTTAGCGGGAGAACACAATGAGCAGTTCTTC. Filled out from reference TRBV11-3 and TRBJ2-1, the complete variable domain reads EAGVVQSPRYKIIEKKQPVAFWCNPISGHNTLYWYLQNLGQGPELLIRYENEEAVDDSQLPKDRFSAERLKGVDSTLKIQPAELGDSAVYLCASRPLLAGEHNEQFFGPGTRLTVL.

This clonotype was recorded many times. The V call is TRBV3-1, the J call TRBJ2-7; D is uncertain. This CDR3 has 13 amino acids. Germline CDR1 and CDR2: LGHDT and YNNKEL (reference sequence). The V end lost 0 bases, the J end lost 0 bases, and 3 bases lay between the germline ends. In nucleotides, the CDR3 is TGTGCCAGCAGCCAAGACCCCTCCTACGAGCAGTACTTC. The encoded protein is CASSQDPSYEQYF.